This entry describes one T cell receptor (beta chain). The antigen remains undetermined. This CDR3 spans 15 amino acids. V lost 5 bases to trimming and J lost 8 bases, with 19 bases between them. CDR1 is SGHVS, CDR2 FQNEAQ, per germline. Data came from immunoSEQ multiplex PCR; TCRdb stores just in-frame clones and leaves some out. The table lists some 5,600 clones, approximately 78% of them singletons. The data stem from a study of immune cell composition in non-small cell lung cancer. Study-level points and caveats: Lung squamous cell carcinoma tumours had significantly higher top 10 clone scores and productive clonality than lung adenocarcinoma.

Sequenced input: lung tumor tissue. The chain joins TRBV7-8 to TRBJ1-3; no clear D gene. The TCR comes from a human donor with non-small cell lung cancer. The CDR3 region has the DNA TGTGCCAGCAGCCTAGAGCGTGGGAGATCGGACACCATATATTTT. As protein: CASSLERGRSDTIYF.